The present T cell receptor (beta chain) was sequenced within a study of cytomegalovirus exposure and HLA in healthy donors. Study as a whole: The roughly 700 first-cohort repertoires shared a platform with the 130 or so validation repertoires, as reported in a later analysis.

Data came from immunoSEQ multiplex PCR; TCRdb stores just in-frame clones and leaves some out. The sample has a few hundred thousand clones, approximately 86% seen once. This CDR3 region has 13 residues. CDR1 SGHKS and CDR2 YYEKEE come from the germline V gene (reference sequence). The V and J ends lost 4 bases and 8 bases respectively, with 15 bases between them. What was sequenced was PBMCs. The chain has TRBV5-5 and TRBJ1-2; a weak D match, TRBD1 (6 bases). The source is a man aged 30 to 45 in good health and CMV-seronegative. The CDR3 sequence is CASSPPGVGGYTF. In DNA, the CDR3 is TGTGCCAGCAGCCCCCCAGGGGTCGGAGGCTACACCTTC.